The 5 T cell receptor beta chains below were found in one sample sequenced in a study of cytomegalovirus exposure and HLA in healthy donors (dated by TCRdb to about 2017). Library preparation used the immunoSEQ multiplex PCR assay. The multiplex PCR relied on a mix of 60 forward primers for TCR Vbeta segments and 13 reverse primers for TCR Jbeta segments. As stored in TCRdb, this immuneACCESS dataset retains in-frame rearrangements with V and J assigned. A fraction of the clones does not appear; measured against another copy, unresolved V genes explain less than half of the discrepancy, and the remainder lacks a known reason. This sample gives about 120,000 clones in total; more than 60% of them show up just once. The ten largest clones add up to 2.7% of the sample. Input material: PBMCs. These TCRs come from a female donor in good health and CMV-seronegative.

This chain links TRBV6-5 with TRBJ2-3, with D possibly TRBD1 on 6 matching bases. Trimming shortened V by 2 bases and J by 4 bases, and 13 bases separated the two germline ends. Germline assignment: CDR1 MNHEY and CDR2 SVGAGI. This CDR3 contains 15 residues. CDR3 nucleotide sequence: TGTGCCAGCAGTTACGGCAGGGGTAGTGCAGATACGCAGTATTTT. This translates into CASSYGRGSADTQYF.

V usage is TRBV5-6 and J usage is TRBJ1-2, with 9 bases that match TRBD1. The germline gives CDR1 SGHDT, CDR2 YYEEEE. With 4 bases clipped from V and 3 bases from J, the junction kept 7 bases outside the gene matches. This CDR3 comprises 15 residues. In DNA form, the CDR3 reads TGTGCCAGCAGCGGACGGGACAGGGATCACTATGGCTACACCTTC. It encodes CASSGRDRDHYGYTF.

The gene calls are TRBV5-4 and TRBJ2-3; weak D call: TRBD2 (5 bases). V was clipped by 4 bases and J by 2 bases, with 17 bases between them. The V gene's germline CDR1 is SGHNT and CDR2 YYREEE (reference sequence). This CDR3 contains 16 residues. As DNA, the CDR3 is TGTGCCAGCAGCCTACTCAGCGGAAGGGTCACAGATACGCAGTATTTT. Translated: CASSLLSGRVTDTQYF. Supplemented by reference TRBV5-4 and TRBJ2-3, the full variable domain reads ETGVTQSPTHLIKTRGQQVTLRCSSQSGHNTVSWYQQALGQGPQFIFQYYREEENGRGNFPPRFSGLQFPNYSSELNVNALELDDSALYLCASSLLSGRVTDTQYFGPGTRLTVL.

This chain links TRBV5-4 with TRBJ1-1; 7 bases agree with TRBD1. This CDR3 is 12 amino acids long. J was trimmed by 7 bases and V by 4 bases; bases with no gene match: 4. CDR1 SGHNT and CDR2 YYREEE come from the germline V gene (reference sequence). The CDR3 reads CASSVRDSEAFF. CDR3 sequence (DNA): TGTGCCAGCAGCGTACGGGACAGTGAAGCTTTCTTT.

This clone was counted ten times or more. The chain uses TRBV5-4 and TRBJ1-4; weak D call: TRBD1 (5 bases). This CDR3 region has 16 residues. CDR1 is SGHNT, CDR2 YYREEE, per germline (reference sequence). Trimming took off 0 bases at V and 3 bases at J, with 12 bases between the two ends. The CDR3 DNA is TGTGCCAGCAGCTTGGCCTCGGGGGGATCTAATGAAAAACTGTTTTTT. The encoded protein is CASSLASGGSNEKLFF.